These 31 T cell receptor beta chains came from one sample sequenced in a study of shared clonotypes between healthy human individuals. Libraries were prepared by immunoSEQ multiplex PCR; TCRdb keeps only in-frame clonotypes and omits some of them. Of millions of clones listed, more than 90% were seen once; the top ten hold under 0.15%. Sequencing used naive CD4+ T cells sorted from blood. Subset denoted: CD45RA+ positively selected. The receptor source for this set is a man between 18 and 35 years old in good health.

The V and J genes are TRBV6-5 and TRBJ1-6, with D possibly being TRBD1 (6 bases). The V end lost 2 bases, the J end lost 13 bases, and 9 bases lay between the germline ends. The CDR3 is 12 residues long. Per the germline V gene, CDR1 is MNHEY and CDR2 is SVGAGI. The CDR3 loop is CASSYTGGPLHF. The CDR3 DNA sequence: TGTGCCAGCAGTTACACGGGGGGCCCCCTCCACTTT.

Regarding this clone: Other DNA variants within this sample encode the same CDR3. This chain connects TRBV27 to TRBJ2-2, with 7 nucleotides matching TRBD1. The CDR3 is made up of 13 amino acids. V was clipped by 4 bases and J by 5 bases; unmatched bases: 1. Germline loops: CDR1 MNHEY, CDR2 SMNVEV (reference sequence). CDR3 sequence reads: CASSSTGTGELFF. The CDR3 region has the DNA TGTGCCAGCAGTTCGACAGGGACCGGGGAGCTGTTTTTT.

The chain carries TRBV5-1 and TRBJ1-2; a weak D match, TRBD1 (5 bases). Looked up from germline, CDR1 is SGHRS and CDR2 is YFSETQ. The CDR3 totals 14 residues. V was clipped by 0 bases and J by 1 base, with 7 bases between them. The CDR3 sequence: CASSLAGGNYGYTF. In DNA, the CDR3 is TGCGCCAGCAGCTTGGCCGGGGGTAACTATGGCTACACCTTC.

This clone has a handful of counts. The CDR3 bases are TGTGCCAGCAGCGTAGGGGGGGAACGGAATCAGCCCCAGCATTTT. Translated: CASSVGGERNQPQHF. The genes are TRBV9 and TRBJ1-5; weak D call: TRBD1 (5 bases). CDR3 length equals 15 residues. Between the trimmed V and J ends, which lost 0 bases and 4 bases, there was a span of 11 bases. The germline V gene has CDR1 SGDLS and CDR2 YYNGEE.

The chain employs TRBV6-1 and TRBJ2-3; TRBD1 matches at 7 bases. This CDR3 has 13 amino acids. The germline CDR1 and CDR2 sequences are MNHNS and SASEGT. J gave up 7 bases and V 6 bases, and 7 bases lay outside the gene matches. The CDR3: CASRVQGENTQYF. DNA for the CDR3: TGTGCCAGCAGGGTTCAGGGGGAGAATACGCAGTATTTT.

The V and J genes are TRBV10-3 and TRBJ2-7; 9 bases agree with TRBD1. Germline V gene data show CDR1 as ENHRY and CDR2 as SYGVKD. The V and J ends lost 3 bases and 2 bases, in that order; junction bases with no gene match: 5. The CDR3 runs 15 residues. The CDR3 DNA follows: TGTGCCATCAGTGACTTGGGGACAGGGACCTACGAGCAGTACTTC. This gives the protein CAISDLGTGTYEQYF.

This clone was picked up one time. In nucleotides, the CDR3 is TGCGGGGGAGGGCAAGTGAACACTGAAGCTTTCTTT. This sequence encodes CGGGQVNTEAFF. The gene calls are TRBV29-1 and TRBJ1-1, with D possibly TRBD1 on 5 matching bases. The CDR3 length is 12 residues. Germline V lookup: CDR1 SQVTM, CDR2 ANQGSEA.

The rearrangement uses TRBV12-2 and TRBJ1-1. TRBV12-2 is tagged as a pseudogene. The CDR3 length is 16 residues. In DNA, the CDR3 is TGTGCAAGTCGCTACCCGCTTCCGAGGGGGAACACTGAAGCTTTCTTT. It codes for CASRYPLPRGNTEAFF.

The CDR3 loop reads CASSENQPGTQYF. CDR3 nucleotide sequence: TGTGCCAGTAGTGAAAACCAACCGGGTACGCAGTATTTT. This rearrangement joins TRBV19 to TRBJ2-3; no clear D. The CDR3 is 13 residues long. Trimming shortened V by 5 bases and J by 8 bases, and 14 bases separated the two germline ends. Germline lookup yields CDR1 LNHDA and CDR2 SQIVND (reference sequence).

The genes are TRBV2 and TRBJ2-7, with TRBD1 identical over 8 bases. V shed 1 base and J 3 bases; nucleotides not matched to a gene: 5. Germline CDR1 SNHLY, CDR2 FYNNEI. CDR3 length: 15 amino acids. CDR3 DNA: TGTGCCAGCAGTGAAGGAGGGACAGGTTTCTACGAGCAGTACTTC. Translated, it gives CASSEGGTGFYEQYF.

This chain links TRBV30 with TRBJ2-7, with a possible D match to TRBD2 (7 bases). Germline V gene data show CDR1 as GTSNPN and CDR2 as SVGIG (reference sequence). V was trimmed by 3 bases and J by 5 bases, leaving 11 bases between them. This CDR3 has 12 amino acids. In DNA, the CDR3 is TGTGCCTGGAGGGGCGGGGGCCACGAGCAGTACTTC. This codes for CAWRGGGHEQYF.

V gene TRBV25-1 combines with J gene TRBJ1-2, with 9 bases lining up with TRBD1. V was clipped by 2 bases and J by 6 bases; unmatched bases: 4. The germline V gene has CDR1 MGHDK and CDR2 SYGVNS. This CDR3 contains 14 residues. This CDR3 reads CASSEGQGNDGYTF. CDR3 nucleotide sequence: TGTGCCAGCAGTGAAGGACAGGGGAACGATGGCTACACCTTC.

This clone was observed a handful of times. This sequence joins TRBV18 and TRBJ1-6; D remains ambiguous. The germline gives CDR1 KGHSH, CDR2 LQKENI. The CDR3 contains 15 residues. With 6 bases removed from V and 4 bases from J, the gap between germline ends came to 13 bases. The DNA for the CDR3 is TGTGCCAGCTCCCTAGGCCCAGATTATAATTCACCCCTCCACTTT. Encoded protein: CASSLGPDYNSPLHF.

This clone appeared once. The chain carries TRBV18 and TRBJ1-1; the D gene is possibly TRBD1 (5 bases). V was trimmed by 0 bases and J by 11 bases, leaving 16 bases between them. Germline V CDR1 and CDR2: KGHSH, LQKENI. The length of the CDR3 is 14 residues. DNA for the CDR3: TGTGCCAGCTCACCACCGTCGGGGGAGGTTAAGGCTTTCTTT. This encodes CASSPPSGEVKAFF. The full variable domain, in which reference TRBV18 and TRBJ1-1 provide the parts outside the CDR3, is NAGVMQNPRHLVRRRGQEARLRCSPMKGHSHVYWYRQLPEEGLKFMVYLQKENIIDESGMPKERFSAEFPKEGPSILRIQQVVRGDSAAYFCASSPPSGEVKAFFGQGTRLTVV.

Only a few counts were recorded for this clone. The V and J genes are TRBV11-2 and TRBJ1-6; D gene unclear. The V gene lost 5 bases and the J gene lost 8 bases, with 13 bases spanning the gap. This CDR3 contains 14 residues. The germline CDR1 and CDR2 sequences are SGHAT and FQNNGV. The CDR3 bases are TGTGCCAGCAGCAATTGGGGAACCTATTCACCCCTCCACTTT. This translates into CASSNWGTYSPLHF.

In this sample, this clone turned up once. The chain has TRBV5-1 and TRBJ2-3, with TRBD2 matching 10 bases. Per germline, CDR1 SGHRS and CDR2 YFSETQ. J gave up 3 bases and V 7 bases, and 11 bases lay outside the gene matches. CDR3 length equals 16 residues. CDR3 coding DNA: TGCGCCAGCGGATTTGGGAGTAGCGGGAGGACAGATACGCAGTATTTT. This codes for CASGFGSSGRTDTQYF. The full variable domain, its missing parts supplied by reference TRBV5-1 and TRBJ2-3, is KAGVTQTPRYLIKTRGQQVTLSCSPISGHRSVSWYQQTPGQGLQFLFEYFSETQRNKGNFPGRFSGRQFSNSRSEMNVSTLELGDSALYLCASGFGSSGRTDTQYFGPGTRLTVL.

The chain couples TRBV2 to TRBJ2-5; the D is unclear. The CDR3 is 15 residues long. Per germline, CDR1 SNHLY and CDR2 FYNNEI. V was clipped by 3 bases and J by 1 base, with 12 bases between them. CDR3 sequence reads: CASSDIQRTQETQYF. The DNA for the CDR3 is TGTGCCAGCAGTGATATCCAGCGAACCCAAGAGACCCAGTACTTC.

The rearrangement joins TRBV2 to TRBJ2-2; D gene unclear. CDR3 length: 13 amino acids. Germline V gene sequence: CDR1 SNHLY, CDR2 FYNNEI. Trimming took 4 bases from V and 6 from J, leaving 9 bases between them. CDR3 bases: TGTGCCAGCAGTGCCAGGTTCCCCGGGGAGCTGTTTTTT. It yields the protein CASSARFPGELFF.

CDR3 nucleotide sequence: TGCGCCAGCAGCCAAGATTTAACATTAACTGGATTAGCCAAAAACATTCAGTACTTC. It yields the protein CASSQDLTLTGLAKNIQYF. The chain joins TRBV4-1 to TRBJ2-4; D is uncertain. The V end lost 0 bases, the J end lost 0 bases, and 18 bases lay between the germline ends. CDR1 is MGHRA and CDR2 is YSYEKL in the germline V gene. The CDR3 totals 19 residues.

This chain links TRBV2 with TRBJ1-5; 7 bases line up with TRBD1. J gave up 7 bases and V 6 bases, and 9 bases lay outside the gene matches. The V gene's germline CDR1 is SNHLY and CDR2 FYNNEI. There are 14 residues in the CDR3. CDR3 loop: CASSAGQVGQPQHF. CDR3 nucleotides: TGTGCCAGCAGCGCTGGACAGGTGGGACAGCCCCAGCATTTT.

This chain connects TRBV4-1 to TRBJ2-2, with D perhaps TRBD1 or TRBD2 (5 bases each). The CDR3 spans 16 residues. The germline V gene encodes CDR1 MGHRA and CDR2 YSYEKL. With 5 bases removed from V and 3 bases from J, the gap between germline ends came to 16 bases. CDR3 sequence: CASSFSGRRDTGELFF. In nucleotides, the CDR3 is TGCGCCAGCAGCTTTTCGGGACGGCGGGACACCGGGGAGCTGTTTTTT.

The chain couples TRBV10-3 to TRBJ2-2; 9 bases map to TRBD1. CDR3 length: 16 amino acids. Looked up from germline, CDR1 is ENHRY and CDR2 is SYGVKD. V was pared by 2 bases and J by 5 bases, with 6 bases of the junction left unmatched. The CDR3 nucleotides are TGTGCCATCAGTGAGGGACAGGGGCAGAGTACCGGGGAGCTGTTTTTT. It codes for CAISEGQGQSTGELFF.

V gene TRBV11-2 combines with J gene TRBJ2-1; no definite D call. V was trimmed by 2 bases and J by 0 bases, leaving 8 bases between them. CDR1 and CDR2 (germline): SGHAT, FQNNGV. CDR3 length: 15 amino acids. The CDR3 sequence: CASSLSASSYNEQFF. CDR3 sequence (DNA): TGTGCCAGCAGCTTATCTGCTAGCTCCTACAATGAGCAGTTCTTC.

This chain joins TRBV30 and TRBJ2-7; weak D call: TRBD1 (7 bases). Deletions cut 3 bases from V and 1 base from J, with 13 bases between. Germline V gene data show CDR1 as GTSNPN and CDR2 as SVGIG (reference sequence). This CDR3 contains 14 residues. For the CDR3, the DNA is TGTGCCTGGAGAGTCCCAGGGGGGTCCTACGAGCAGTACTTC. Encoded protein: CAWRVPGGSYEQYF.

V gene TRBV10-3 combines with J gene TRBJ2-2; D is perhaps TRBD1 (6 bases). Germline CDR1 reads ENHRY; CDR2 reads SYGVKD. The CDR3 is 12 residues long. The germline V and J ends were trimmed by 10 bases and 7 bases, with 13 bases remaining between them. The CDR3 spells CASRTDLGELFF. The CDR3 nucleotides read TGTGCCAGCCGGACAGATCTCGGGGAGCTGTTTTTT.

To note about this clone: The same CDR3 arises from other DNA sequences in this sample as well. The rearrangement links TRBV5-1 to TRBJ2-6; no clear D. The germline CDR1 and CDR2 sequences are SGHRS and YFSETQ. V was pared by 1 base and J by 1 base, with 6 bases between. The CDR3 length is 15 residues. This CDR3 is CASSLTASGANVLTF. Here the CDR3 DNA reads TGCGCCAGCAGCTTGACGGCATCTGGGGCCAACGTCCTGACTTTC.

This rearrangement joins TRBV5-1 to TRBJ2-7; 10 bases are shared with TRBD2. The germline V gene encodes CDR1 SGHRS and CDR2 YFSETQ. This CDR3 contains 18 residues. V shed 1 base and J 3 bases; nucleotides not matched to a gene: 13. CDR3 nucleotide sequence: TGCGCCAGCAGCTTGTTTCCAGTCTCGGGACTAGCGAGCTACGAGCAGTACTTC. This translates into CASSLFPVSGLASYEQYF.

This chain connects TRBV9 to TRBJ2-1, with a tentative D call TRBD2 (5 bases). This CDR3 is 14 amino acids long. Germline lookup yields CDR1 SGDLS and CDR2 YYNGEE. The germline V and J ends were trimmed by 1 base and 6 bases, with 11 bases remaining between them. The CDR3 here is CASSVWGGSNEQFF. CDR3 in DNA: TGTGCCAGCAGCGTATGGGGTGGGAGCAATGAGCAGTTCTTC. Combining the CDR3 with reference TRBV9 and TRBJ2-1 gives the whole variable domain DSGVTQTPKHLITATGQRVTLRCSPRSGDLSVYWYQQSLDQGLQFLIQYYNGEERAKGNILERFSAQQFPDLHSELNLSSLELGDSALYFCASSVWGGSNEQFFGPGTRLTVL.

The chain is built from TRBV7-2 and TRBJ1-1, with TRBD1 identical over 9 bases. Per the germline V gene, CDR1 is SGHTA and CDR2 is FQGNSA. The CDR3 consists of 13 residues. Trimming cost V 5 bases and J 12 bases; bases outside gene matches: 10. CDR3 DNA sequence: TGTGCCAGCAGCCATAGGACAGGGGCGGAAACTTTCTTT. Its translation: CASSHRTGAETFF.

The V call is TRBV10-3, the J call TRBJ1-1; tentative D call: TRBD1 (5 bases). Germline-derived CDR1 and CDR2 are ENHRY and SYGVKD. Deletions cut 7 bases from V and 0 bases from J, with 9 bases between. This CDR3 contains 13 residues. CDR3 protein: CAITWGLNTEAFF. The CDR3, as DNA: TGTGCCATCACCTGGGGCCTGAACACTGAAGCTTTCTTT.

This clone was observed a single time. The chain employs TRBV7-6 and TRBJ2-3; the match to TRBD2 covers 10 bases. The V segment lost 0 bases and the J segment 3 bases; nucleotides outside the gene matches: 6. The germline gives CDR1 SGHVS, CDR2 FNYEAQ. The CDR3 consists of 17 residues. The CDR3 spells CASSLAHKREGTDTQYF. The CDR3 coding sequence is TGTGCCAGCAGCTTAGCCCACAAGCGGGAGGGAACAGATACGCAGTATTTT.